This TCR beta chain was captured by sequencing in a study of blood T cell repertoires in COVID-19. Study-wide context: The analysed material was cDNA or gDNA that came from T cells, B-cell-depleted T cells, or PBMCs.

TCRdb keeps only in-frame clones here, not all; method: immunoSEQ multiplex PCR. The top ten clones hold roughly 6.4% of a sample with just over 150,000 clones, 65% to 90% of them seen once. V shed 2 bases and J shed 2 bases, with 8 bases lying between them. Germline CDR1 and CDR2: MNHEY and SMNVEV (reference sequence). The CDR3 extends over 14 amino acids. Patients in Seattle were enrolled during active infection, then followed longitudinally. The V gene is TRBV27, the J gene TRBJ2-3; D not resolved. The clonotype was recovered from a woman aged 40 to 55 with COVID-19, enrolled during active disease. The sequenced material came from peripheral blood. CDR3 nucleotide sequence: TGTGCCAGCAGTTTAGAACAGACCACAGATACGCAGTATTTT. Translation: CASSLEQTTDTQYF.